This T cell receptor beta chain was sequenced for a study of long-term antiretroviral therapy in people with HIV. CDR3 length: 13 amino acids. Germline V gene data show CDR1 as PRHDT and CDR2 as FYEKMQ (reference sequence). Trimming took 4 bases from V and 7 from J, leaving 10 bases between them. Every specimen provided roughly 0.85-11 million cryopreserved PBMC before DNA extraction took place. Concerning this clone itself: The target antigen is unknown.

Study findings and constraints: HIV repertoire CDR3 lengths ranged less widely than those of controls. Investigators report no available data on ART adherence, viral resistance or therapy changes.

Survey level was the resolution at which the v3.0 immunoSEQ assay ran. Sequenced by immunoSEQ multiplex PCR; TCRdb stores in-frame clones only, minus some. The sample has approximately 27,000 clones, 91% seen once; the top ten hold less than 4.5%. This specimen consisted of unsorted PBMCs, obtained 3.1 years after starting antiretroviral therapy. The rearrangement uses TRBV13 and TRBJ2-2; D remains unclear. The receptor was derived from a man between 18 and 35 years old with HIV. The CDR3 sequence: CASSSQFVGELFF. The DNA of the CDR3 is TGTGCCAGCAGCTCCCAGTTTGTCGGGGAGCTGTTTTTT.